This T cell receptor (beta chain) was retrieved from a study of T cell responses to AZD1222 COVID-19 vaccine (dated by TCRdb to about 2021). Regarding the research as a whole: AZD1222 recipients with second doses at about 4 weeks or about 12 weeks were pooled, because spike-specific TCR depth and breadth did not differ between schedules. TCR sequencing covered approximately 230 trial participants: 200 to 210 given two doses of AZD1222 and approximately 25 given two doses of MenACWY control vaccine. Enrollment into the trials was organized by age into subgroups of 18-55, 56-69 and 70-plus years, and those subgroups contained about 160, 30 and 59 TCR-sequenced participants, respectively. Results and caveats for the whole study, not just this receptor: Because no samples from the day 14 peak response were available, repertoires could be characterized only after the peak T cell response. Conclusions about previously exposed vaccinees were limited because only six or seven AZD1222 recipients were SARS-CoV-2 seropositive at baseline. After two AZD1222 doses, both the breadth and the depth of spike-specific TCRs were significantly higher than at day 0 and than in MenACWY recipients. CD4 TCRs associated with the vaccine covered the entire spike protein, and the dominant responses were in regions 160-218 and 743-854. In the small 56-69-year group, the increase in depth fell short of significance, most likely because of low power. Epitopes outside the regions mutated in the B.1.351 and B.1.1.7 variants were reportedly recognized by nearly half of the unique spike-specific TCRs. Participants were mostly white British, with more females than males. The authors suggested clonal diversity may have been underestimated.

The time point label for this specimen denotes: baseline before first vaccination. Samples from vaccinated people were obtained from the UK trials COV001 and COV002, which included a single-blind randomized controlled phase 2/3 trial of AZD1222 (ChAdOx1 nCoV-19) in healthy adults. For TCRbeta chain sequencing, PBMC samples from trial participants were taken at day 0 and at day 28 after the second dose. Note on this clone: What this receptor recognizes is not known. Base qualities are not provided; no much larger clone lies one nucleotide away.

The CDR3 regions of human TCRbeta chains were subjected to immunosequencing. The paper's processing steps were these. Repertoire TCRs were checked for matches against a reference library of SARS-CoV-2-specific TCRs that had been generated using the MIRA antigen-specificity platform. Breadth meant the fraction of unique TCRs that were SARS-CoV-2-associated, whereas depth meant the fraction of total T cells that were SARS-CoV-2-associated. Using the MIRA data, each spike-specific TCR was assigned both to the spike region to which the TCR was reactive and to a CD4 or CD8 class. Log10-transformed breadth and depth values were compared by one-way ANOVA with Sidak's multiple comparisons tests. What TCRdb holds here is the immuneACCESS table cut down to in-frame rearrangements. Part of the clones is not present; checked against another copy, under half of the missing clones reflect an unresolved V gene, and the others are unexplained. V, J and clone size were drawn from that table, and D and trimming were deduced from the DNA. The sample data list some 150,000 clones, and about 92% of these were observed just once. About 9.1% of the sample belongs to the ten largest clones.

Including the terminal cysteine and phenylalanine, the CDR3 comprises 13 residues. The read is trimmed to its CDR3 DNA, 39 bases read in frame from base 1. Cut back by 4 bases and 3 bases, the V and J ends lie 10 bases apart. Looking up the germline V gene yields CDR1 MNHEY and CDR2 SVGAGI. The sequence was collected from an adult in good health. The sample here was peripheral blood, taken on day 0 of AZD1222 vaccination. The chain employs TRBV6-5 and TRBJ2-7; the D segment could be TRBD1, given 6 matching bases. The CDR3 region has the sequence CASSLTGIYEQYF. The DNA sequence follows: TGTGCCAGCAGTTTGACAGGAATCTACGAGCAGTACTTC.